What follows are 6 T cell receptor beta chains derived from one specimen sequenced in a study of graft-versus-host responses after intestinal transplantation. Measured with immunoSEQ multiplex PCR; TCRdb has only the in-frame clones, and not every one. The sample has roughly 40,000 clones, roughly 93% seen once. The material was PBMCs, obtained 700 to 850 days after intestinal transplantation. These receptors all stem from a human patient who received an intestinal transplant, so some T cells may come from the graft donor.

The CDR3 coding sequence is TGTGCCAGCAGCTTAGAGGGGGGCACTGAAGCTTTCTTT. This encodes CASSLEGGTEAFF. This sequence joins TRBV11-3 and TRBJ1-1; possible D gene TRBD1, 5 bases. CDR1 is SGHNT and CDR2 is YENEEA in the germline V gene. The CDR3 length is 13 residues. V lost 0 bases and J lost 4, with 6 bases in between.

Worth noting for this clone: Mismatch with germline at one junction end may stem from a read error. Other DNA sequences within the sample encode an identical CDR3. The V and J genes are TRBV15 and TRBJ1-2; D is uncertain. The CDR3 spans 13 residues. Germline CDR1 is LNHNV and CDR2 is YYDKDF (reference sequence). This CDR3 is CATSRDANYGYTF. CDR3 DNA sequence: TGTGCCACTAGCAGAGATGCTAACTATGGCTACACCTTC.

Comment on this clone: The germline gene is not matched at one end of the junction; a read error may be the cause. The rearrangement uses TRBV6-9 and TRBJ1-5; 10 positions agree with TRBD1. The CDR3 spans 14 residues. Germline V gene data show CDR1 as MNHGY and CDR2 as SVAAGI. The CDR3 here is CASSERDRGQPQHF. CDR3 DNA: TGTGCCAGCAGTGAAAGGGACAGGGGACAGCCCCAGCACTTT.

V gene TRBV11-2 combines with J gene TRBJ2-1, with D uncertain. V dropped 4 bases and J dropped 2 bases, with 12 bases sitting between them. CDR3 length: 15 amino acids. Germline V gene lookup returns CDR1 SGHAT and CDR2 FQNNGV. The CDR3 DNA sequence: TGTGCCAGCAGCTCCACGCCGGCCCCCTACAATGAGCAGTTCTTC. Its protein is CASSSTPAPYNEQFF.

The V call is TRBV19, the J call TRBJ1-5; 7 bases map to TRBD1. With V trimmed by 6 bases and J by 4 bases, 24 bases remained unmatched. CDR1 is LNHDA, CDR2 SQIVND, per germline (reference sequence). The CDR3 runs to 20 residues. The CDR3 nucleotides are TGTGCCAGTAGAAAACACACTCGAATTAGAACCGGGACAGTAAATCAGCCCCAGCATTTT. This codes for CASRKHTRIRTGTVNQPQHF.

The chain has TRBV10-3 and TRBJ2-1; 8 bases agree with TRBD1. This CDR3 has 17 amino acids. CDR1 and CDR2 from the germline V gene are ENHRY and SYGVKD. Trimming removed 3 bases from V and 2 bases from J; junction bases left unmatched: 9. The CDR3 sequence: CAISDLLRDRTYNEQFF. The CDR3 coding sequence is TGTGCCATCAGTGACCTTCTTCGGGACAGGACCTACAATGAGCAGTTCTTC.